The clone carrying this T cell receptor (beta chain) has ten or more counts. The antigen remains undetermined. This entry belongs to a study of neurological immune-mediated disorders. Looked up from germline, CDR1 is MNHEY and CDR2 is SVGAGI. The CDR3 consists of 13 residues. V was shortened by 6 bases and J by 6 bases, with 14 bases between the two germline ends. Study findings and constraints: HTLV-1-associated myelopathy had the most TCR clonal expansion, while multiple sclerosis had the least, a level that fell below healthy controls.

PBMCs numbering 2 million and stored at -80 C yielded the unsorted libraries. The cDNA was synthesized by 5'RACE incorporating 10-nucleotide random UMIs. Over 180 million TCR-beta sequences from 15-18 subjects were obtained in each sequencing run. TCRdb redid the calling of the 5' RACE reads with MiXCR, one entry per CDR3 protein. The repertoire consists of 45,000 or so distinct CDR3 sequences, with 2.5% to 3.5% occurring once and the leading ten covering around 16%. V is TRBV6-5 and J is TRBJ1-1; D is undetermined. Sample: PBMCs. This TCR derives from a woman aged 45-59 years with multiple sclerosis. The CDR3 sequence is CASRGVARAEAFF. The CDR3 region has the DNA TGTGCCAGCAGGGGCGTGGCGCGGGCTGAAGCTTTCTTT.